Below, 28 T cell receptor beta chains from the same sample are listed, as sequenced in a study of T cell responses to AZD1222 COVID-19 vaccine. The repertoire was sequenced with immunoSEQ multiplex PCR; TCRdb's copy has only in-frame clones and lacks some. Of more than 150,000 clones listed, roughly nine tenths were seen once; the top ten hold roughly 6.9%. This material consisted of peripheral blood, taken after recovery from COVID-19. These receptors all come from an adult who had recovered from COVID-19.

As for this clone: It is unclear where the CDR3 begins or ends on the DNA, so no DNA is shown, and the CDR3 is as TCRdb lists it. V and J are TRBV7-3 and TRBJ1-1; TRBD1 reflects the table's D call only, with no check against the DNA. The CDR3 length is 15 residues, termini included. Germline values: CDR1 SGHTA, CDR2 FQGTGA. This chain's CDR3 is CASSSFKAFGQGTFF.

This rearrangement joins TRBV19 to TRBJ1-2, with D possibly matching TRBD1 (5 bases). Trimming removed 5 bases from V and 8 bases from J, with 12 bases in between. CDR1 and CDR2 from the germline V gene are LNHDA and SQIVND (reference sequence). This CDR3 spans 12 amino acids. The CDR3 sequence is CASSAQGGGYTF. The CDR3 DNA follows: TGTGCCAGTAGTGCCCAGGGTGGCGGCTACACCTTC.

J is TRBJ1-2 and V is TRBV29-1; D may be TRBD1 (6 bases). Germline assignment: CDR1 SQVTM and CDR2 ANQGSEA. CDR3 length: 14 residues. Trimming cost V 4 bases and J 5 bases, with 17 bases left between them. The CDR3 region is CSVVGGAFAYGYTF. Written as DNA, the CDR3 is TGCAGCGTTGTTGGGGGCGCTTTTGCATATGGCTACACCTTC.

The CDR3 protein is CASSHRTGEETQYF. In DNA, the CDR3 is TGTGCCAGCAGCCATCGGACAGGGGAAGAGACCCAGTACTTC. V is TRBV3-1 (or the pseudogene TRBV3-2) and J is TRBJ2-5, with 9 bases that match TRBD1. The CDR3 covers 14 residues. Germline trimming cut 3 bases from V and 3 bases from J; bases unmatched to any gene: 2. The V gene's germline CDR1 is LGHDT and CDR2 YNNKEL (reference sequence).

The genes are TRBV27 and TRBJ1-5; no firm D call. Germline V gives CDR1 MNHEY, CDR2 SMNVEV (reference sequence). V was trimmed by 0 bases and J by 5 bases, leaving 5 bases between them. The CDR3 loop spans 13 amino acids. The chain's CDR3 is CASSLSRDQPQHF. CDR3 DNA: TGTGCCAGCAGTTTATCGAGAGATCAGCCCCAGCATTTT.

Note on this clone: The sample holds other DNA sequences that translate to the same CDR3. The CDR3 protein is CASSSSGGYNEQFF. DNA for the CDR3: TGCGCCAGCAGCTCAAGCGGGGGATACAATGAGCAGTTCTTC. This chain links TRBV5-1 with TRBJ2-1; TRBD2 matches 8 bases. The CDR3 has 14 residues. The germline gives CDR1 SGHRS, CDR2 YFSETQ. J gave up 4 bases and V 3 bases, and 3 bases lay outside the gene matches.

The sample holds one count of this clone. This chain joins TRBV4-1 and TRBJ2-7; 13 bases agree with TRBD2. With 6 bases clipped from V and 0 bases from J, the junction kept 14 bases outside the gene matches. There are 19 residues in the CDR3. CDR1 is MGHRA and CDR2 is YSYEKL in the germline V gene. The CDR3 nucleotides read TGCGCCAGCAGTCTTCTCATCCGGGGACTAGCGGGGAGCTCCTACGAGCAGTACTTC. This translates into CASSLLIRGLAGSSYEQYF.

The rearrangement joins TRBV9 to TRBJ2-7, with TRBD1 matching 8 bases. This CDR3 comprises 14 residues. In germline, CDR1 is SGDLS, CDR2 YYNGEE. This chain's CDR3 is CAPGQGAPTYEQYF. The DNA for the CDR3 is TGTGCTCCTGGGCAGGGGGCGCCAACCTACGAGCAGTACTTC.

CDR3 coding DNA: TGTGCCAGCAGCTTAGCGGCTAGTCGCGAGCAGTACTTC. Translating gives CASSLAASREQYF. This chain links TRBV7-9 with TRBJ2-7; no firm D call. Trimming left V 0 bases short and J 6 bases short, with 9 bases between. CDR3 length equals 13 residues. CDR1 and CDR2 from the germline V gene are SEHNR and FQNEAQ (reference sequence).

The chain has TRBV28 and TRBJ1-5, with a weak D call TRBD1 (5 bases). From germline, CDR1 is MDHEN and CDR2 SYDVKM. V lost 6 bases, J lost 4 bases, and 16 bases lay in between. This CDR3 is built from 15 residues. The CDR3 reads CASRVLGEDNQPQHF. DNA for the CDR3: TGTGCCAGCAGGGTATTAGGGGAGGATAATCAGCCCCAGCATTTT.

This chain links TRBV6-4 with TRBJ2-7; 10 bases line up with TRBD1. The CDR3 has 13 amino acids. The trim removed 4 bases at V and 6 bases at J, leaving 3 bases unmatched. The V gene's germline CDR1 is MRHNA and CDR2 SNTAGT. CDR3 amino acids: CASSAGQGSEQYF. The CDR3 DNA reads TGTGCCAGCAGTGCGGGACAGGGGAGCGAGCAGTACTTC.

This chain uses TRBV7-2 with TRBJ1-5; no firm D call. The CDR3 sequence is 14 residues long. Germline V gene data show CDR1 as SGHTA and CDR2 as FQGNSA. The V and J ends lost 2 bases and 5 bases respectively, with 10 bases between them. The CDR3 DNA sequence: TGTGCCAGCAGCTTAATACGGGATGATCAGCCCCAGCATTTT. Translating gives CASSLIRDDQPQHF.

This CDR3 is CASSARQGGPEQFF. DNA of the CDR3: TGCGCCAGCAGTGCAAGGCAGGGGGGACCCGAGCAGTTCTTC. The rearrangement links TRBV10-1 to TRBJ2-1; TRBD1 is a possible D gene (7 bases). Per the germline V gene, CDR1 is WNHNN and CDR2 is SYGVQD (reference sequence). V was shortened by 4 bases and J by 10 bases, with 17 bases between the two germline ends. This CDR3 has 14 residues.

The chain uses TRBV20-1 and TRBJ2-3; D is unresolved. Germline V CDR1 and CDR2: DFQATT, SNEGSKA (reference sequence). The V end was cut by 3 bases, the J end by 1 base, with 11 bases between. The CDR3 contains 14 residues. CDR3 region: CSASILDGTDTQYF. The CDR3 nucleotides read TGCAGTGCTAGTATACTGGACGGCACAGATACGCAGTATTTT.

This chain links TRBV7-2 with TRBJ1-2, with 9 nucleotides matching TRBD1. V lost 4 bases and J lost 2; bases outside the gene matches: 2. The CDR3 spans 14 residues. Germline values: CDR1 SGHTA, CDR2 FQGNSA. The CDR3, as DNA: TGTGCCAGCAGCTCGGACAGGGGAAACTATGGCTACACCTTC. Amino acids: CASSSDRGNYGYTF.

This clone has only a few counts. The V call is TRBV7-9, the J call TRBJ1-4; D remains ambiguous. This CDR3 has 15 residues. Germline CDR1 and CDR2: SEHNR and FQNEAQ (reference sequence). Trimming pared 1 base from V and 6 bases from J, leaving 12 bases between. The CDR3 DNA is TGTGCCAGCAGCTTAGGAACAAGGGCCGATGAAAAACTGTTTTTT. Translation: CASSLGTRADEKLFF.

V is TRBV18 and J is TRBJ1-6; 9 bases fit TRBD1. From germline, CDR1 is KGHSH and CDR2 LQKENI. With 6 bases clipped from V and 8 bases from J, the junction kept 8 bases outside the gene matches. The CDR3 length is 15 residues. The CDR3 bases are TGTGCCAGCTCGCCCCCGACAGGGGGTCATTCACCCCTCCACTTT. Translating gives CASSPPTGGHSPLHF.

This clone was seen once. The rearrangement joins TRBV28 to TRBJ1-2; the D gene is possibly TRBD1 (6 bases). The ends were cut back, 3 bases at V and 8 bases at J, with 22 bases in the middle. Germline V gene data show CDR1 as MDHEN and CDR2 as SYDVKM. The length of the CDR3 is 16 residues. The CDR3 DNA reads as TGTGCCAGCAGTTTGGGAGGGGGGCAGACCGTCTCGGGCTACACCTTC. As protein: CASSLGGGQTVSGYTF.

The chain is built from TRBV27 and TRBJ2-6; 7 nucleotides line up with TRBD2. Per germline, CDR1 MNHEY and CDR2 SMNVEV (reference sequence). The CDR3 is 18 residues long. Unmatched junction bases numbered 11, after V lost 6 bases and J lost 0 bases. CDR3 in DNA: TGTGCCAGCAGCCTTCGAACTAGCGCCGTCTCTGGGGCCAACGTCCTGACTTTC. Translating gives CASSLRTSAVSGANVLTF.

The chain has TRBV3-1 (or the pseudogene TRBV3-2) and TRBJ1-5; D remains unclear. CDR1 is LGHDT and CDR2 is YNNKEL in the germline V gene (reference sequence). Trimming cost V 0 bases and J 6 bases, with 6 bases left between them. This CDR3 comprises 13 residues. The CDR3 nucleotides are TGTGCCAGCAGCCAAGATCAGGCTCAGCCCCAGCATTTT. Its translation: CASSQDQAQPQHF.

CDR3 sequence (DNA): TGTGCCAGCAGCCCGCCGGGACAGGACACCGGGGAGCTGTTTTTT. This translates into CASSPPGQDTGELFF. The V and J genes are TRBV9 and TRBJ2-2; 8 nucleotides agree with TRBD1. CDR1 is SGDLS, CDR2 YYNGEE, per germline. The CDR3 length is 15 residues. With V trimmed by 4 bases and J by 3 bases, 5 bases remained unmatched.

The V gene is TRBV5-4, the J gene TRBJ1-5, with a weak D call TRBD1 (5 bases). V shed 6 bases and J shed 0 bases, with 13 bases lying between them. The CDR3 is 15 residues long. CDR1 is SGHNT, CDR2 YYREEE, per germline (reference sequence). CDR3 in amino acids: CASTEGTDSNQPQHF. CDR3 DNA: TGTGCCAGCACCGAGGGGACCGATAGCAATCAGCCCCAGCATTTT.

CDR3: CASSHRDTEAFF. CDR3 DNA: TGTGCCAGCAGCCATCGGGACACTGAAGCTTTCTTT. This chain joins TRBV3-1 (or the pseudogene TRBV3-2) and TRBJ1-1; D gene unclear. V shed 3 bases and J shed 3 bases, with 5 bases lying between them. Germline V lookup: CDR1 LGHDT, CDR2 YNNKEL (reference sequence). There are 12 residues in the CDR3.

CDR3 residues: CASSHAQGPLSEQYF. The CDR3, as DNA: TGTGCCAGCAGCCACGCACAGGGGCCTCTCAGCGAGCAGTACTTC. This chain connects TRBV7-9 to TRBJ2-7; TRBD1 agrees at 7 bases. V was clipped by 5 bases and J by 6 bases; unmatched bases: 13. Germline V gene sequence: CDR1 SEHNR, CDR2 FQNEAQ (reference sequence). The CDR3 length is 15 residues.

The CDR3 sequence is CSVEGGQSYEQYF. The DNA for the CDR3 is TGCAGCGTTGAGGGAGGACAGTCCTACGAGCAGTACTTC. This chain uses TRBV29-1 with TRBJ2-7; D may match TRBD1 or TRBD2 (6 bases each). V lost 3 bases and J 1 base, leaving 10 bases between the germline ends. The CDR3 runs 13 residues. Germline CDR1 is SQVTM and CDR2 is ANQGSEA.

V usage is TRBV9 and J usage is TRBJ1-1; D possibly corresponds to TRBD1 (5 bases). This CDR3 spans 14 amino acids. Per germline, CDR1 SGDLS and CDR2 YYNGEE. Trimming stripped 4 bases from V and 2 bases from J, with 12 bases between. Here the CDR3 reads CASSLTGSNTEAFF. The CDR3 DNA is TGTGCCAGCAGCCTCACAGGATCCAACACTGAAGCTTTCTTT.

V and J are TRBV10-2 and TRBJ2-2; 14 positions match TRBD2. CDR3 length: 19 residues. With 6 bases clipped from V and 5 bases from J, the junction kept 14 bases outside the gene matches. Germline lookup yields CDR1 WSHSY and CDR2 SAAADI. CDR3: CASRSTGTSGRVRTGELFF. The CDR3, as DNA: TGCGCCAGCAGATCTACCGGGACTAGCGGGAGAGTACGGACCGGGGAGCTGTTTTTT.

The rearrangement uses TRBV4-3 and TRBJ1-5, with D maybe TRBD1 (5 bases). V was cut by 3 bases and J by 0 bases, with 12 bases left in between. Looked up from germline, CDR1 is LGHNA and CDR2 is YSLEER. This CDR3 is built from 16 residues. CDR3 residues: CASSHGTGNSNQPQHF. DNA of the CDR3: TGCGCCAGCAGCCACGGGACCGGTAATAGCAATCAGCCCCAGCATTTT.